This is a list of T cell receptor beta chains from one sample in a study of T cell responses to AZD1222 COVID-19 vaccine. Sequencing used immunoSEQ multiplex PCR; TCRdb keeps in-frame clones, though not all of them. The table lists 110,000 to 150,000 clones, 75% to 90% of them singletons. This specimen consisted of peripheral blood, obtained on day 0 of AZD1222 vaccination. The receptors were gathered from an adult in good health. Both conserved end residues are part of each CDR3. The D gene is left open where the match is weak. Expanded clones are given a class, and other clones once, few, many or no size at all.

d_call j_call clone_size v_call cdr3_aa cdr3_nt
. TRBJ2-2 . TRBV18 CASSPMGTGNTGELFF TGTGCCAGCTCACCAATGGGAACAGGGAACACCGGGGAGCTGTTTTTT
. TRBJ2-1 . TRBV6-5 CASSYSRGAYNEQFF TGTGCCAGCAGTTACTCGAGGGGGGCCTACAATGAGCAGTTCTTC
. TRBJ1-6 . TRBV12-3/TRBV12-4 CASSFQRDSPLHF TGTGCCAGCAGTTTCCAAAGGGACTCACCCCTCCACTTT
. TRBJ2-7 once TRBV28 CASRQTSSEQYF TGTGCCAGCAGGCAGACTAGTTCCGAGCAGTACTTC
. TRBJ2-7 . TRBV7-9 CASSLAPGTYEQYF TGTGCCAGCAGCTTAGCCCCCGGAACCTACGAGCAGTACTTC
. TRBJ2-2 . TRBV18 CASSPPVRKSGELFF TGTGCCAGCTCACCACCTGTGAGAAAGTCCGGGGAGCTGTTTTTT
TRBD2 TRBJ2-1 few TRBV19 CASSMRGALVFEQFF TGTGCCAGTAGTATGCGGGGGGCCTTGGTTTTTGAGCAGTTCTTC
. TRBJ1-1 . TRBV12-5 CASGLGGSFMNTEAFF TGTGCTAGTGGTTTGGGGGGGTCCTTCATGAACACTGAAGCTTTCTTT
. TRBJ1-1 . TRBV6-5 CASSYVAGMNTEAFF TGTGCCAGCAGTTACGTGGCAGGGATGAACACTGAAGCTTTCTTT
TRBD2 TRBJ2-4 . TRBV28 CASSTTSGRKQYF TGTGCCAGCAGTACAACTAGCGGTCGAAAGCAGTACTTC
TRBD1 TRBJ1-1 few TRBV6-1 CASSGTGGASGGAFF TGTGCCAGCAGTGGGACAGGGGGCGCGTCGGGTGGGGCTTTCTTT